The rows below give T cell receptor beta chains drawn from one sample of a study of cytomegalovirus exposure and HLA in healthy donors. Generated by immunoSEQ multiplex PCR, the TCRdb table keeps only in-frame clones and is missing some. The table shows about 160,000 clones, with 70% to 90% occurring only once. The sequencing sample was made of PBMCs. The receptors stem from a young man in good health and CMV-seropositive. CDR3s include the opening cysteine and the closing phenylalanine or tryptophan. Fields, in order: D gene, clone size, V gene, J gene, CDR3 protein, CDR3 DNA. A D gene is named only where the DNA matches it firmly. Only part of the rows carry a size: once, few, many, or a class if the clone is expanded.

TRBD1,NA,TRBV4-1,TRBJ2-7,CASSRGQNYEQYF,TGCGCCAGCAGCCGGGGACAGAACTACGAGCAGTACTTC
TRBD2,NA,TRBV28,TRBJ2-7,CASSLGSGEGFF,TGTGCCAGCAGTTTAGGGAGTGGGGAGGGTTTCTTC
TRBD1,NA,TRBV7-8,TRBJ2-5,CASSPRDRGQRETQYF,TGTGCCAGCAGCCCGAGGGACAGGGGGCAGCGGGAGACCCAGTACTTC
TRBD1,NA,TRBV2,TRBJ1-3,CASSETGRGTGAGNTIYF,TGTGCCAGCAGTGAAACGGGGAGGGGGACAGGGGCTGGAAACACCATATATTTT
TRBD2,few,TRBV4-3,TRBJ2-3,CASSQVSGGGTDTQYF,TGCGCCAGCAGCCAAGTTAGCGGGGGGGGCACAGATACGCAGTATTTT
NA,NA,TRBV9,TRBJ2-6,CASSVGISGANGLTF,TGTGCCAGCAGCGTGGGGATCTCTGGGGCCAACGGCCTGACTTTC
TRBD1,once,TRBV4-2,TRBJ1-3,CASSQDRGSGNTIYF,TGTGCCAGCAGCCAAGACAGGGGGAGTGGAAACACCATATATTTT
NA,NA,TRBV7-8,TRBJ2-3,CASSHPVSLAGGWSDTDTQYF,TGTGCCAGCAGCCATCCCGTCTCGCTCGCCGGGGGTTGGAGCGACACAGATACGCAGTATTTT
TRBD1,NA,TRBV11-2,TRBJ2-7,CASSLGGQGTYEQYF,TGTGCCAGCAGCTTGGGAGGACAGGGTACCTACGAGCAGTACTTC
TRBD2,NA,TRBV27,TRBJ2-1,CASSFGLAPDEQFF,TGTGCCAGCAGTTTCGGACTAGCTCCGGATGAGCAGTTCTTC
NA,few,TRBV5-8,TRBJ2-7,CASSLGQVYEQYF,TGTGCCAGCAGTTTGGGTCAGGTCTACGAGCAGTACTTC